This note documents a single TCR beta chain sequence. This sample is part of a study of blood T cell repertoires in COVID-19. In the source study's methods: Amplification with reference gene primers provided the estimates of nucleated cell counts. Repertoires were generated with immunoSEQ multiplex PCR, while TCRdb's copy carries only in-frame clones and drops some. That table gives V, J and clone size, and the DNA gave D and trimming. The sample lists 150,000 or so clones, 84% seen once, with approximately 40% in the top ten. The CDR3 is 15 amino acids. The ends lost 5 bases at V and 7 bases at J; junction bases unmatched: 13. CDR1 is SGHNT, CDR2 YENEEA, per germline.

The sequence was collected from a human donor in a cohort sampled during active COVID-19. Sequenced: peripheral blood. J is TRBJ2-7 and V is TRBV11-3; TRBD2 matches at 8 bases. DNA for the CDR3: TGTGCCAGCAGCCCGAGTCGGGGGGGCGGAAGAGAGCAGTACTTC. This gives the protein CASSPSRGGGREQYF.